This TCR beta chain was sequenced in a study of T cells expressing NK-cell markers. Study overall: Sorted CD3+CD56+NKG2C+, CD3+CD56+NKG2C- and CD3+CD56-NKG2C+ T-cell subsets were beta-chain profiled. HCMV seropositivity characterized most of the eight sequenced donors, and seronegativity one.

TCRdb re-analyzed the 5' RACE reads; it lists each CDR3 protein once, without DNA. The sample has under 35,000 distinct CDR3 sequences, and its top ten clones hold about 55%. Findings and limits, study-wide: A range of roughly 1.0-8% of CD8+ T cells consisted of dominant NKG2C+ clonotypes in roughly 6 donors. Uncertainty persisted over the HCMV specificity of expanded NKG2C+ T cell clones.

Notes on this clonotype: Antigen: not known.

The germline V gene encodes CDR1 SGDLS and CDR2 YYNGEE. The CDR3 runs 15 residues. Sequencing was performed on blood T cells: a sorted CD56 or NKG2C T cell subset, CD4+ or CD8+ T cells, or bulk PBMC T cells (not recorded which). This TCR came from a woman between 18 and 70 years old in good health. J is TRBJ2-7 and V is TRBV9; TCRdb's assignment of TRBD2 cannot be checked, as there is no DNA. The CDR3 sequence: CASSVDSGMAYEQYF.